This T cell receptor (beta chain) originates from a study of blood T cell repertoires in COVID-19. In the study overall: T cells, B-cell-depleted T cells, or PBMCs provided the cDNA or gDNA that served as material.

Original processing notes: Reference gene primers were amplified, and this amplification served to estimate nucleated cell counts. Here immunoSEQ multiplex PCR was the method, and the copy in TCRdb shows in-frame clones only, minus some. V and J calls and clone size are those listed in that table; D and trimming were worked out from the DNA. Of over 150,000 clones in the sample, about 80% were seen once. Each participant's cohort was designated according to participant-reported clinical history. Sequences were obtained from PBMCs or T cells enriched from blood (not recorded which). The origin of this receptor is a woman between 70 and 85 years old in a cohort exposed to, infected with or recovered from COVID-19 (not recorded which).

The CDR3 bases are TGTGCCAGCAGTTCCCCGACAATCCAAAACATTCAGTACTTC. This gives the protein CASSSPTIQNIQYF. V gene TRBV27 combines with J gene TRBJ2-4, with unresolved D. Looked up from germline, CDR1 is MNHEY and CDR2 is SMNVEV (reference sequence). Trimming pared 4 bases from V and 5 bases from J, leaving 12 bases between. This CDR3 contains 14 residues.